This T cell receptor (beta chain) was recorded in a study of beta chain features in type 1 diabetes. Isolated RNA was reverse transcribed in full, so expressed TCRB transcripts were sequenced. Libraries were prepared by immunoSEQ multiplex PCR; TCRdb keeps only in-frame clonotypes and omits some of them. The sample contains about 320,000 clones, around 15% of which appear only once. This CDR3 has 13 residues. Germline V lookup: CDR1 KGHSH, CDR2 LQKENI. On this clone itself: Mismatch with germline at one junction end may stem from a read error. The sample carries other DNA sequences with the same CDR3.

This sequence joins TRBV18 and TRBJ1-5, with D possibly being TRBD1 (5 bases). Material for sequencing was central memory CD4+ T cells from blood. The clonotype originates from a man aged 25 to 40 in good health. The CDR3 here is CASSPLRGQPQHF. DNA of the CDR3: TGTGCCAGTTCACCGCTGAGGGGTCAGCCCCAGCATTTT.